One T cell receptor (beta chain) is described in this entry. The sample originates from a study of blood T cell repertoires in COVID-19. Deletions cut 8 bases from V and 1 base from J, with 8 bases between. The CDR3 runs 13 residues. Germline assignment: CDR1 SNHLY and CDR2 FYNNEI. The repertoire was sequenced with immunoSEQ multiplex PCR; TCRdb's copy has only in-frame clones and lacks some. In the table there are fewer than 250,000 clones, 83% of which are singletons. The rearrangement uses TRBV2 and TRBJ2-2; D gene unclear. This TCR was recovered from a woman in her forties or fifties who had been exposed to COVID-19. Source material: PBMCs or T cells enriched from blood (not recorded which). The CDR3: CASRPRNTGELFF. DNA of the CDR3: TGTGCCAGCCGTCCCCGGAACACCGGGGAGCTGTTTTTT.